This is a list of T cell receptor beta chains from one sample in a study of blood T cell repertoires in COVID-19. Profiled with immunoSEQ multiplex PCR; TCRdb holds only in-frame clones, not every one. This sample has about 120,000 clones, with more than 75% found just once. The specimen was peripheral blood. These receptors came from a woman in her 70s with acute or convalescent COVID-19. CDR3s include the opening cysteine and the closing phenylalanine or tryptophan. The order of the fields is CDR3 protein, CDR3 DNA, clone size, V gene, D gene, J gene. D genes are given only for firm matches. Size is stated for part of the rows, as once, few or many counts, or as a class when the clone is expanded.

CASSMGLAAETQYF TGTGCCAGCAGTATGGGACTAGCGGCCGAGACCCAGTACTTC NA TRBV7-9 TRBD2 TRBJ2-5
CASRYRGSKPHF TGTGCCAGTAGGTACAGGGGAAGTAAACCCCATTTT NA TRBV19 TRBD1 TRBJ1-5
CASSSLPLPDTQYF TGTGCCAGTAGTTCTCTCCCCCTCCCGGATACGCAGTATTTT NA TRBV19 NA TRBJ2-3
CASSNSPNEKLFF TGCGCCAGCAGCAATAGTCCGAATGAAAAACTGTTTTTT NA TRBV5-1 NA TRBJ1-4
CATSRGENTEAFF TGTGCCACCAGTCGAGGCGAGAACACTGAAGCTTTCTTT few TRBV24-1 NA TRBJ1-1
CASSLDTGPYGYTF TGTGCCAGCAGCCTAGACACAGGGCCCTATGGCTACACCTTC NA TRBV7-2 NA TRBJ1-2
CASSQGRRTYEQYF TGTGCCAGCAGCCAAGGGCGCAGGACCTACGAGCAGTACTTC NA TRBV3-1/TRBV3-2 NA TRBJ2-7
CASRPSNVEAEAFF TGTGCCAGCAGACCGAGCAATGTGGAGGCTGAAGCTTTCTTT NA TRBV3-1/TRBV3-2 NA TRBJ1-1
CASSPFSTDTQYF TGCGCCAGCAGCCCCTTCAGCACAGATACGCAGTATTTT once TRBV5-1 NA TRBJ2-3
CASSVDRGGETQYF TGTGCCAGCAGCGTAGACAGGGGAGGAGAGACCCAGTACTTC NA TRBV5-4 TRBD1 TRBJ2-5
CASSQSGLYEQYF TGTGCCAGCAGCCAAAGTGGCCTCTACGAGCAGTACTTC NA TRBV2 NA TRBJ2-7
CASRNAANSGNTIYF TGTGCCAGCAGAAACGCGGCCAACTCTGGAAACACCATATATTTT NA TRBV6-6 NA TRBJ1-3
CASSPTGYGYTF TGTGCCAGCTCACCGACAGGGTATGGCTACACCTTC NA TRBV18 TRBD1 TRBJ1-2
CASSRRGDGSYTF TGTGCCAGCAGCCGTCGGGGGGACGGAAGCTACACCTTC NA TRBV14 NA TRBJ1-2
CASSLVQYYEQYF TGTGCCAGCAGCTTAGTACAGTACTACGAGCAGTACTTC NA TRBV11-2 NA TRBJ2-7
CASSQNTDTQYF TGTGCCAGCAGCCAGAATACAGATACGCAGTATTTT NA TRBV5-4 NA TRBJ2-3
CAKGDYEQYF TGCGCCAAAGGGGACTACGAGCAGTACTTC once TRBV10-1 NA TRBJ2-7
CAWTRTGGSYGYTF TGTGCCTGGACCAGGACAGGGGGTAGCTATGGCTACACCTTC NA TRBV30 TRBD1 TRBJ1-2
CASSEVVSVDGYTF TGTGCCAGCAGTGAGGTGGTCAGCGTGGATGGCTACACCTTC NA TRBV2 NA TRBJ1-2
CASSTDRGRGQPQHF TGTGCCAGCAGCACCGACAGGGGAAGGGGTCAGCCCCAGCATTTT NA TRBV6-2/TRBV6-3 TRBD1 TRBJ1-5
CASSRSDRGGYEQYF TGTGCCAGCAGCCGATCAGACAGGGGGGGCTACGAGCAGTACTTC NA TRBV3-1/TRBV3-2 TRBD1 TRBJ2-7
CASSLPKRGYNEQFF TGTGCCAGCAGCTTGCCAAAGCGGGGGTACAATGAGCAGTTCTTC NA TRBV5-4 TRBD2 TRBJ2-1
CATSDFPRGNGYTF TGTGCCACCAGTGATTTCCCTCGGGGAAATGGCTACACCTTC once TRBV24-1 NA TRBJ1-2
CASSLAPVGGTDTQYF TGCGCCAGCAGCTTGGCCCCGGTCGGGGGCACAGATACGCAGTATTTT NA TRBV5-1 NA TRBJ2-3
CASSFEGSYNSPLHF TGTGCCAGCAGCTTTGAGGGCTCCTATAATTCACCCCTCCACTTT NA TRBV7-6 NA TRBJ1-6
CASSQDRGGEQYF TGTGCCAGCAGCCAAGATAGAGGCGGCGAGCAGTACTTC NA TRBV3-1/TRBV3-2 NA TRBJ2-7
CAISETGGNTGELFF TGTGCCATCAGTGAGACAGGGGGGAACACCGGGGAGCTGTTTTTT NA TRBV10-3 TRBD1 TRBJ2-2
CASSYERERGGETQYF TGTGCCAGCAGTTACGAGAGAGAGCGGGGCGGAGAGACCCAGTACTTC NA TRBV6-2/TRBV6-3 TRBD2 TRBJ2-5
CASSRTGGAYEQYF TGTGCCAGCAGCCGGACAGGGGGCGCCTACGAGCAGTACTTC NA TRBV7-9 TRBD1 TRBJ2-7
CASRKGQAGAGDTQYF TGTGCCAGCAGGAAGGGACAGGCGGGTGCTGGAGATACGCAGTATTTT NA TRBV28 TRBD1 TRBJ2-3
CASRIGVSQPQHF TGTGCCAGCAGAATAGGGGTTAGTCAGCCCCAGCATTTT NA TRBV28 NA TRBJ1-5
CAISGVQGVGNEQFF TGTGCCATCAGTGGTGTCCAGGGGGTGGGAAATGAGCAGTTCTTC NA TRBV10-3 TRBD1 TRBJ2-1
CASSRTGGSPLHF TGCGCCAGCAGCCGGACAGGGGGTTCACCCCTCCACTTT NA TRBV10-1 TRBD1 TRBJ1-6
CASGDRGVGELFF TGTGCCAGCGGTGACAGGGGAGTCGGGGAGCTGTTTTTT NA TRBV27 TRBD1 TRBJ2-2
CASSPLSRLRKLFF TGTGCCAGCAGCCCTTTGAGCAGGCTTAGAAAACTGTTTTTT few TRBV28 NA TRBJ1-4
CASSSGTGGDTIYF TGCGCCAGCAGCTCCGGGACAGGGGGGGACACCATATATTTT NA TRBV5-1 TRBD1 TRBJ1-3
CASSVAGGRGTTGELFF TGTGCCAGCAGCGTAGCAGGGGGAAGGGGGACCACCGGGGAGCTGTTTTTT once TRBV9 TRBD1 TRBJ2-2
CASNQGRNSPLHF TGTGCCAGCAACCAGGGGCGTAATTCACCCCTCCACTTT NA TRBV27 NA TRBJ1-6
CASSLSGGAYPYNEQFF TGTGCCAGCAGCTTATCGGGGGGGGCCTACCCCTACAATGAGCAGTTCTTC few TRBV7-3 TRBD2 TRBJ2-1
CASSFRTGYETQYF TGCGCCAGCAGCTTCCGGACAGGGTACGAGACCCAGTACTTC NA TRBV5-1 TRBD1 TRBJ2-5
CASSEQLNSPLHF TGCGCCAGCAGCGAGCAACTAAATTCACCCCTCCACTTT NA TRBV4-1 NA TRBJ1-6
CASTWGGRTEAFF TGTGCCAGCACATGGGGGGGCAGAACTGAAGCTTTCTTT NA TRBV28 NA TRBJ1-1
CASSLGQPLAMDYGYTF TGTGCCAGCAGCTTGGGACAGCCCTTGGCCATGGACTATGGCTACACCTTC NA TRBV7-9 TRBD1 TRBJ1-2
CASSKSGGYNEQFF TGTGCCAGCAGCAAAAGCGGGGGATACAATGAGCAGTTCTTC NA TRBV21-1 NA TRBJ2-1
CATGTQGAGTGELFF TGTGCGACGGGAACACAGGGGGCGGGTACCGGGGAGCTGTTTTTT once TRBV6-6 TRBD1 TRBJ2-2
CASSEPLSF TGTGCCAGCAGTGAACCTCTAAGCTTT NA TRBV2 NA TRBJ1-6
CASSLTSGECQFF TGCGCCAGCAGCCTAACCTCAGGGGAGTGCCAGTTCTTC NA TRBV4-1 NA TRBJ2-1
CASSNRTEQETQYF TGTGCCAGTAGTAATCGGACAGAACAAGAGACCCAGTACTTC NA TRBV19 NA TRBJ2-5
CAIGQGEKGSNQPQHF TGTGCCATCGGACAGGGGGAAAAGGGTAGCAATCAGCCCCAGCATTTT NA TRBV10-3 TRBD1 TRBJ1-5
CASSPTGGTGELFF TGCGCCAGCAGCCCGACAGGGGGTACCGGGGAGCTGTTTTTT NA TRBV5-1 TRBD1 TRBJ2-2
CASSHQTSSYEQYF TGTGCCAGCAGCCACCAGACTAGCTCCTACGAGCAGTACTTC once TRBV5-4 NA TRBJ2-7
CASSYRDSNYGYTF TGTGCCAGCAGTTACCGGGACAGCAACTATGGCTACACCTTC NA TRBV6-5 TRBD1 TRBJ1-2
CASSLYPWSTGELFF TGTGCCAGCTCCCTCTACCCCTGGTCTACCGGGGAGCTGTTTTTT NA TRBV18 NA TRBJ2-2
CASSLFGRQGNEQFF TGCGCCAGCAGCTTGTTCGGCCGACAGGGCAATGAGCAGTTCTTC NA TRBV5-1 TRBD1 TRBJ2-1
CASSITGVEKLFF TGTGCCAGCAGCATAACAGGTGTTGAAAAACTGTTTTTT NA TRBV5-4 NA TRBJ1-4
CASSEIDIYTGELFF TGTGCCAGCAGTGAAATTGACATTTACACCGGGGAGCTGTTTTTT NA TRBV6-1 NA TRBJ2-2